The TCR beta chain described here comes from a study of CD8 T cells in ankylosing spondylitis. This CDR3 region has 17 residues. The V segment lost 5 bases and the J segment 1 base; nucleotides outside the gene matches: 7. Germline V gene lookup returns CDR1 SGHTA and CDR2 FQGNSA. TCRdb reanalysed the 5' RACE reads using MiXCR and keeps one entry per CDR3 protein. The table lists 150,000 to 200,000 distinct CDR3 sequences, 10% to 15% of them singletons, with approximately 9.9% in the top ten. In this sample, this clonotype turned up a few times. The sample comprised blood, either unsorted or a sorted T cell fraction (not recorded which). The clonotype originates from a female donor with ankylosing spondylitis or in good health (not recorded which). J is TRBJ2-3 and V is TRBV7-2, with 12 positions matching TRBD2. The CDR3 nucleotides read TGTGCCAGCAGCCAGATGACTAGCGGGAGAGGCACAGATACGCAGTATTTT. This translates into CASSQMTSGRGTDTQYF.